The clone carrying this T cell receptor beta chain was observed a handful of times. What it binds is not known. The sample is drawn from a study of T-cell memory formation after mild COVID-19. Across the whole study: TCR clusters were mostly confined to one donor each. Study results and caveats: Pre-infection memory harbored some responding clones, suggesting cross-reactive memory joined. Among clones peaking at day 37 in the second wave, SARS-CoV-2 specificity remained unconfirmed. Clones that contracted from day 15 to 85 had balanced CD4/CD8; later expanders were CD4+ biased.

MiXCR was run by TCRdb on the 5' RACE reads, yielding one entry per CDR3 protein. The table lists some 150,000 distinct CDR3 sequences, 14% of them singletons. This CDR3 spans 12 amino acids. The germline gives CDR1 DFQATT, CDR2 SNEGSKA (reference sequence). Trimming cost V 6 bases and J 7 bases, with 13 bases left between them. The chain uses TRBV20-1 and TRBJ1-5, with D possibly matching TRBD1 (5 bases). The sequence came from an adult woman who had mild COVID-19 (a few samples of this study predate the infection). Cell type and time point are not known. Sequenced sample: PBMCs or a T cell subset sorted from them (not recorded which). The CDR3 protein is CSARVPRQPQHF. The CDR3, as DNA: TGCAGTGCCAGGGTACCGCGGCAGCCCCAGCATTTT.